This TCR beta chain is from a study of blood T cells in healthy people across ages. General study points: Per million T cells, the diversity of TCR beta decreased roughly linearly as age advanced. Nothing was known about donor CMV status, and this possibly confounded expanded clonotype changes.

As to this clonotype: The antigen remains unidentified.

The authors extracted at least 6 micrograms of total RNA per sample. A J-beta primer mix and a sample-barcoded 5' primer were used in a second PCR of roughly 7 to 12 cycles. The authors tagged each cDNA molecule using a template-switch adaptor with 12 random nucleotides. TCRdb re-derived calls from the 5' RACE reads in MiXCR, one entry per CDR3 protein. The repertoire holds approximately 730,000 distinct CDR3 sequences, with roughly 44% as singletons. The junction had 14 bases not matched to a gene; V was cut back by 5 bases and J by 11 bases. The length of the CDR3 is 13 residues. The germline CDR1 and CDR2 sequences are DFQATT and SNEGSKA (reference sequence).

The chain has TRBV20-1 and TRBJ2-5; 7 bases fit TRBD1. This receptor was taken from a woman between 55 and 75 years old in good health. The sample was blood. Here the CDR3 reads CSAPDREVWEQYF. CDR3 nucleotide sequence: TGCAGTGCTCCCGACAGGGAAGTGTGGGAGCAGTACTTC.